This T cell receptor beta chain was observed in a study of blood T cell repertoires in COVID-19 (dated by TCRdb to the early 2020s). As for the study more broadly: Samples covering the acute and convalescent phases of COVID-19 were provided by collaborators in the United States, Italy and Spain. The material from the prospective study consisted of cDNA or gDNA derived from T cells, B-cell-depleted T cells, or PBMCs. The dataset comprised deeply sampled blood TCRbeta repertoires from subjects exposed to, actively infected with, or recovered from COVID-19. The repertoires were released in a freely available public database intended as a resource for research on the immune response to SARS-CoV-2. Samples were obtained from the ongoing ImmuneRACE study (first 160 participants) and from approximately 1,200 subjects provided by 6 global collaborators. The sample metadata nearly always contained a de-identified subject ID, COVID-19 status, age in years and sex. Where HLA class I and class II types were available, the types were taken from metadata supplied by the sample provider, not from assay-based typing.

Participants in the prospective study were aged roughly 18 to 100 years, lived in some 24 United States geographic areas, and enrolled through a virtual design. In the prospective study, cohorts were assigned on the basis of participant-reported clinical history obtained from a screening survey and a study questionnaire. Mobile phlebotomists in the prospective study collected whole blood, serum and a nasopharyngeal or oropharyngeal swab from every participant. Prospective study participants could optionally give additional blood draws and questionnaires over an approximately two-month period. Before DNA extraction, blood samples from the prospective study were shipped at room temperature or frozen. Overall study results and their limits: The quantity of clinical and demographic metadata differed by source and by participant and was supplied without curation.

This clone has a handful of counts. Its antigen is still unknown. No clone much larger than this one lies a single base away; base qualities are absent. The immunoSEQ Assay, a bias-controlled multiplex PCR, was used to amplify TCRbeta CDR3 regions from genomic DNA. The study's own analysis went as follows. Nucleated cell counts per sample were estimated from amplification of reference gene primers within the assay. To quantify the absolute abundance of each unique TCRbeta CDR3 rearrangement, sequence reads were collapsed and filtered. For each sample, productive Simpson clonality was calculated as the square root of Simpson's diversity index across productive rearrangements. Imported from immuneACCESS, the table was reduced by TCRdb to in-frame sequences with V and J called. These copies leave out some clones; in studies compared against another copy, an unresolved V gene accounts for under half, and the cause of the remainder is not known. That table gives V, J and clone size, and the DNA gave D and trimming. Across this sample there are around 220,000 clones, with 75% to 85% seen only once. Of the sample, 6.5% to 9% is held by the ten largest clones.

CDR1 and CDR2 were assigned from the germline V gene as SNHLY and FYNNEI. V is shortened by 5 bases, J by 2 bases, and the region joining them spans 13 bases. From its cysteine to its phenylalanine, the CDR3 spans 15 amino acids. The retained sequence is limited to the CDR3, 45 bases, with the frame set at the first base. The rearranged segments are TRBV2 and TRBJ1-5; confidence is insufficient to name the D gene. The clonotype originates from a woman between 35 and 50 years old with acute COVID-19. Material: PBMCs or T cells enriched from blood (not recorded which). The DNA sequence follows: TGTGCCAGCAGTCGATTAGCTGCCGGCAATCAGCCCCAGCATTTT. Translated, it gives CASSRLAAGNQPQHF.